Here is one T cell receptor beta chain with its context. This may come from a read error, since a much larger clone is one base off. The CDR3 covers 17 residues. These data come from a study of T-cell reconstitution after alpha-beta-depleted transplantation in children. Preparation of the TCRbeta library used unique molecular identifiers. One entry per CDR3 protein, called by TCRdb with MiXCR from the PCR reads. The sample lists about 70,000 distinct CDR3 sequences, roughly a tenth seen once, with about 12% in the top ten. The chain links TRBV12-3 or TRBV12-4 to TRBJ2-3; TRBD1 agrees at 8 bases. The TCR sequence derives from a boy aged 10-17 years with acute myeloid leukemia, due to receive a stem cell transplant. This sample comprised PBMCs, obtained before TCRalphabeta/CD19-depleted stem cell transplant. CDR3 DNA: TGTACCAGCAGTCCCTACAGGGGGAGCGGCAGCACAGATACGCAGTATTTT. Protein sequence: CTSSPYRGSGSTDTQYF.